This entry lists 8 T cell receptor beta chains sequenced from one sample in a study of T-cell reconstitution after alpha-beta-depleted transplantation in children. During its preparation, the TCRbeta library received unique molecular identifiers. TCRdb itself ran the PCR reads through MiXCR, one entry per CDR3 protein. The table records around 100,000 distinct CDR3 sequences, roughly 6% of them present only once. Source: PBMCs, mostly from graft donor cells, taken 60 days after TCRalphabeta/CD19-depleted stem cell transplant. All receptors come from a female patient aged 2-9 years who had a stem cell transplant for Fanconi anemia, so the T cells may come from the graft donor.

This clonotype showed up many times. This chain uses TRBV11-2 with TRBJ2-1; TRBD2 matches 11 bases. Germline loops: CDR1 SGHAT, CDR2 FQNNGV. This CDR3 has 18 residues. Germline trimming cut 4 bases from V and 4 bases from J; bases unmatched to any gene: 12. The CDR3 DNA reads TGTGCCAGCAGCTACGGACTAGCGGGCCGCCTGTTATACAATGAGCAGTTCTTC. This codes for CASSYGLAGRLLYNEQFF.

This CDR3 reads CASSLTPDLEGVTQYF. The CDR3, as DNA: TGTGCCAGCAGCTTAACCCCGGACTTGGAGGGAGTTACCCAGTACTTC. The chain uses TRBV11-1 and TRBJ2-5; perhaps TRBD2 as D (6 bases). Germline loops: CDR1 SGHAT, CDR2 FQDESV (reference sequence). This CDR3 contains 16 residues. The V end lost 2 bases, the J end lost 8 bases, and 21 bases lay between the germline ends.

This chain joins TRBV6-5 and TRBJ2-1, with 10 positions matching TRBD2. Germline lookup yields CDR1 MNHEY and CDR2 SVGAGI. Unmatched junction bases numbered 9, after V lost 1 base and J lost 9 bases. There are 16 residues in the CDR3. The CDR3 DNA reads TGTGCCAGCAGTTACTTCCAGCGGGGGGGGCAGGGTGAGCAGTTCTTC. Protein: CASSYFQRGGQGEQFF.

As for this clonotype: This clone may be a read error of a much larger clone one base away. J is TRBJ1-2 and V is TRBV20-1, with TRBD1 identical over 9 bases. Germline-derived CDR1 and CDR2 are DFQATT and SNEGSKA (reference sequence). The CDR3 is 14 residues long. CDR3 coding DNA: TGCAGTTCTAGAGAGATTGGACAGGGGTATGGCTACACCTTC. Its translation: CSSREIGQGYGYTF.

This clonotype has only a few counts. The V gene is TRBV5-1, the J gene TRBJ1-1; D uncertain. The CDR3 spans 14 residues. Trimming took off 3 bases at V and 1 base at J, with 10 bases between the two ends. Germline V lookup: CDR1 SGHRS, CDR2 YFSETQ. CDR3 nucleotides: TGCGCCAGCAGCTCCCACACACCGAACACTGAAGCTTTCTTT. It codes for CASSSHTPNTEAFF.

The V gene is TRBV6-2 or TRBV6-3, the J gene TRBJ2-4; D may be TRBD1 or TRBD2 (5 bases each). Trimming pared 5 bases from V and 3 bases from J, leaving 20 bases between. The CDR3 has 17 residues. Germline CDR1 MNHEY, CDR2 SVGEGT. The CDR3 DNA is TGTGCCAGCAGTCGACAGTGGGGCCCCCGGGACAAAAACATTCAGTACTTC. Protein: CASSRQWGPRDKNIQYF.

A few counts support this clonotype. The V and J genes are TRBV3-1 and TRBJ2-7; 11 bases are shared with TRBD2. The CDR3 loop spans 19 amino acids. Trimming at V came to 0 bases and at J to 5 bases, leaving 15 bases not matched to a gene. Germline lookup yields CDR1 LGHDT and CDR2 YNNKEL (reference sequence). As DNA, the CDR3 is TGTGCCAGCAGCCAAGATAGGGGGATACTAGCGGGAGTATCGCACGAGCAGTACTTC. This gives the protein CASSQDRGILAGVSHEQYF.

This clonotype was observed a handful of times. CDR3 nucleotide sequence: TGTGCCAGCAGAACAGGGCCCCACACAGATACGCAGTATTTT. Encoded protein: CASRTGPHTDTQYF. The rearrangement uses TRBV28 and TRBJ2-3, with D possibly being TRBD1 (6 bases). CDR1 is MDHEN, CDR2 SYDVKM, per germline. This CDR3 region has 14 residues. V shed 6 bases and J shed 2 bases, with 12 bases lying between them.